A selection of T cell receptor beta chains follows, all from one sample in a study of CD4 T cells in relation to SARS-CoV-2 and coronaviruses. No cognate antigen is known for these TCRs. The table came from immunoSEQ multiplex PCR; TCRdb's copy has only in-frame clones and leaves some out. This table holds around 30,000 clones, roughly 82% found once. The material sequenced was memory CD4+ T cells from PBMCs, cultured in vitro. The source is an adult with COVID-19. CDR3s include the opening cysteine and the closing phenylalanine or tryptophan. Each record gives: clone size, CDR3 length, V gene, J gene, D gene, CDR3 protein, CDR3 DNA. The D gene is left open where the match is weak. Clone size is given for some rows only: seen once, a few or many times, or a class if the clone is expanded.

few	16	TRBV2	TRBJ2-3	TRBD1	CATPGQWDRATDTQYF	TGTGCCACCCCAGGGCAATGGGACAGAGCCACAGATACGCAGTATTTT
few	15	TRBV7-6	TRBJ1-1	TRBD1	CASSSRQGANTEAFF	TGTGCCAGCAGCTCTCGACAGGGGGCGAACACTGAAGCTTTCTTT
NA	11	TRBV5-8	TRBJ1-2	NA	CASRVFYGYTF	TGTGCCAGCAGGGTTTTTTATGGCTACACCTTC
NA	13	TRBV5-1	TRBJ2-5	NA	CASSFYGRETQYF	TGCGCCAGCAGCTTTTACGGGAGAGAGACCCAGTACTTC
few	14	TRBV11-3	TRBJ2-2	TRBD2	CASSLAGGTGELFF	TGTGCCAGCAGCTTAGCGGGAGGGACCGGGGAGCTGTTTTTT
NA	15	TRBV28	TRBJ2-3	TRBD2	CASSSTSGRVDTQYF	TGTGCCAGCAGTTCAACTAGCGGGAGGGTAGATACGCAGTATTTT
few	12	TRBV30	TRBJ2-7	TRBD1	CAWRQGQNEQYF	TGTGCCTGGAGACAGGGGCAGAACGAGCAGTACTTC
NA	14	TRBV7-2	TRBJ2-5	NA	CASSQGPGRETQYF	TGTGCCAGCAGCCAGGGACCGGGGCGGGAGACCCAGTACTTC
NA	16	TRBV9	TRBJ2-1	TRBD2	CASSPSGTSVWNEQFF	TGTGCCAGCAGCCCATCCGGGACTAGCGTCTGGAATGAGCAGTTCTTC
once	16	TRBV6-1	TRBJ2-2	TRBD1	CASSEQTQGAGGELFF	TGTGCCAGCAGTGAACAAACACAGGGGGCCGGCGGGGAGCTGTTTTTT
NA	12	TRBV6-1	TRBJ2-7	NA	CASSDSRNEQYF	TGTGCCAGCAGTGACAGCCGCAACGAGCAGTACTTC
NA	15	TRBV2	TRBJ1-6	NA	CASRADTGYNSPLHF	TGTGCCAGCCGGGCTGATACAGGGTACAATTCACCCCTCCACTTT
few	13	TRBV5-1	TRBJ1-4	NA	CASSMTPNEKLFF	TGCGCCAGCAGCATGACACCAAATGAAAAACTGTTTTTT
few	15	TRBV29-1	TRBJ2-6	NA	CSVARRLSGANVLTF	TGCAGCGTTGCTAGACGACTCTCTGGGGCCAACGTCCTGACTTTC
NA	14	TRBV14	TRBJ2-3	NA	CASSQRTRTDTQYF	TGTGCCAGCAGCCAGCGAACCCGCACAGATACGCAGTATTTT
once	14	TRBV6-6	TRBJ1-1	TRBD1	CASSLMGQSTEAFF	TGTGCCAGCAGTTTAATGGGACAGTCTACTGAAGCTTTCTTT
NA	13	TRBV12-3/TRBV12-4	TRBJ1-3	NA	CASSWGLGNTIYF	TGTGCCAGCAGTTGGGGGTTGGGAAACACCATATATTTT
NA	13	TRBV29-1	TRBJ2-5	NA	CSVEEEGFRTQYF	TGCAGCGTTGAAGAAGAGGGTTTTAGGACCCAGTACTTC
NA	20	TRBV7-7	TRBJ2-3	TRBD2	CASSLANLAGGPGGTDTQYF	TGTGCTAGCAGCTTAGCCAATCTAGCGGGAGGGCCCGGGGGGACAGATACGCAGTATTTT
NA	15	TRBV9	TRBJ2-3	NA	CASSVGHVAADTQYF	TGTGCCAGCAGCGTAGGCCACGTGGCGGCAGATACGCAGTATTTT
NA	15	TRBV7-2	TRBJ1-3	TRBD1	CASSMGQAHGNTIYF	TGTGCCAGCAGCATGGGACAGGCTCATGGAAACACCATATATTTT
NA	12	TRBV28	TRBJ1-2	NA	CASSAGNYGYTF	TGTGCCAGCAGTGCCGGGAACTATGGCTACACCTTC
NA	13	TRBV2	TRBJ2-2	TRBD1	CASSPRGGRELFF	TGTGCCAGCAGTCCACGAGGGGGCAGGGAGCTGTTTTTT
NA	12	TRBV11-2	TRBJ1-2	NA	CASSLDNYGYTF	TGTGCCAGCAGCCTTGATAACTATGGCTACACCTTC
few	15	TRBV4-2	TRBJ1-3	TRBD1	CASSQETGKGNTIYF	TGTGCCAGCAGCCAAGAGACAGGGAAAGGAAACACCATATATTTT
NA	13	TRBV6-5	TRBJ1-2	NA	CASSRTDDYGYTF	TGTGCCAGCAGTCGGACGGACGACTATGGCTACACCTTC
few	16	TRBV2	TRBJ2-2	NA	CASSEGLRGQTGELFF	TGTGCCAGCAGTGAAGGGTTGCGGGGGCAAACCGGGGAGCTGTTTTTT
NA	16	TRBV20-1	TRBJ2-1	TRBD1	CSASSRQGRYYNEQFF	TGCAGTGCTAGTTCCCGACAGGGTAGATATTACAATGAGCAGTTCTTC
NA	15	TRBV28	TRBJ1-5	NA	CASSFARGGNQPQHF	TGTGCCAGCAGTTTCGCTAGGGGGGGCAATCAGCCCCAGCATTTT
NA	16	TRBV2	TRBJ1-2	TRBD1	CASSQHLRDRNYGYTF	TGTGCCAGCAGTCAACACCTCCGGGACAGAAACTATGGCTACACCTTC
NA	12	TRBV12-3/TRBV12-4	TRBJ1-1	NA	CASSLSQGRAFF	TGTGCCAGCAGTTTAAGTCAGGGGAGAGCTTTCTTT
NA	18	TRBV4-1	TRBJ1-6	NA	CASSQVGTTSSYNSPLHF	TGCGCCAGCAGCCAAGTCGGCACAACGAGCTCCTATAATTCACCCCTCCACTTT
NA	12	TRBV29-1	TRBJ1-2	TRBD1	CSVDRGNYGYTF	TGCAGCGTTGACAGGGGGAACTATGGCTACACCTTC
NA	13	TRBV4-1	TRBJ1-2	NA	CASSQEGYYGYTF	TGCGCCAGCAGCCAAGAGGGGTACTATGGCTACACCTTC
NA	15	TRBV2	TRBJ2-1	TRBD2	CASSGGLGIYNEQFF	TGTGCCAGCAGTGGGGGACTAGGGATTTACAATGAGCAGTTCTTC
few	12	TRBV3-1/TRBV3-2	TRBJ1-6	NA	CASSSVGSPLHF	TGTGCCAGCAGTTCGGTTGGTTCACCCCTCCACTTT
NA	14	TRBV15	TRBJ1-2	NA	CATSRGWMDYGYTF	TGTGCCACCAGCAGAGGGTGGATGGACTATGGCTACACCTTC
NA	13	TRBV5-6	TRBJ2-7	NA	CASSADRTYEQYF	TGTGCCAGCAGTGCAGACAGGACCTACGAGCAGTACTTC
NA	15	TRBV5-1	TRBJ2-1	TRBD2	CASSFLAGEVGEQFF	TGCGCCAGCAGCTTTCTAGCGGGAGAGGTCGGTGAGCAGTTCTTC
NA	15	TRBV9	TRBJ2-3	TRBD2	CASSVGGGRADTQYF	TGTGCCAGCAGCGTAGGGGGCGGGAGGGCAGATACGCAGTATTTT
few	15	TRBV5-1	TRBJ2-7	TRBD2	CASRLSGTSPYEQYF	TGCGCCAGCAGACTCTCCGGGACTAGCCCCTACGAGCAGTACTTC
NA	19	TRBV5-1	TRBJ2-3	TRBD2	CASSLWLAGGRSLGDTQYF	TGCGCCAGCAGCTTGTGGCTAGCGGGAGGCCGCTCGTTGGGAGATACGCAGTATTTT
NA	14	TRBV24-1	TRBJ2-7	NA	CATSAGEGGYEQYF	TGTGCCACCAGTGCCGGAGAAGGAGGCTACGAGCAGTACTTC
NA	15	TRBV6-2/TRBV6-3	TRBJ2-1	TRBD2	CASSENSGRKVEQFF	TGTGCCAGCAGTGAGAATAGCGGGAGAAAGGTTGAGCAGTTCTTC
NA	16	TRBV2	TRBJ2-3	NA	CASSDQGPASTDTQYF	TGTGCCAGCAGTGATCAGGGCCCAGCCAGCACAGATACGCAGTATTTT
NA	13	TRBV19	TRBJ1-2	TRBD1	CASSTDRVRGYTF	TGTGCCAGTAGTACTGACAGGGTACGGGGCTACACCTTC
NA	19	TRBV19	TRBJ2-1	NA	CASSIVGLGAQRSYNEQFF	TGTGCCAGTAGTATAGTTGGTTTAGGTGCACAGCGCTCCTACAATGAGCAGTTCTTC
NA	16	TRBV6-5	TRBJ1-2	NA	CASSYGRNQANYGYTF	TGTGCCAGCAGTTACGGCAGGAACCAAGCTAACTATGGCTACACCTTC
NA	13	TRBV6-5	TRBJ2-1	NA	CASSYGGPNEQFF	TGTGCCAGCAGTTACGGGGGTCCCAATGAGCAGTTCTTC
NA	12	TRBV7-2	TRBJ1-2	NA	CASSLVVDGYTF	TGTGCCAGCAGCTTAGTCGTCGATGGCTACACCTTC
NA	16	TRBV6-2/TRBV6-3	TRBJ2-7	TRBD2	CASSYARTSPNREQYF	TGTGCCAGCAGTTACGCGAGGACTAGCCCCAATCGCGAGCAGTACTTC
NA	16	TRBV6-6	TRBJ1-3	NA	CASSPRGVNSGNTIYF	TGTGCCAGCAGCCCCCGGGGAGTAAACTCTGGAAACACCATATATTTT